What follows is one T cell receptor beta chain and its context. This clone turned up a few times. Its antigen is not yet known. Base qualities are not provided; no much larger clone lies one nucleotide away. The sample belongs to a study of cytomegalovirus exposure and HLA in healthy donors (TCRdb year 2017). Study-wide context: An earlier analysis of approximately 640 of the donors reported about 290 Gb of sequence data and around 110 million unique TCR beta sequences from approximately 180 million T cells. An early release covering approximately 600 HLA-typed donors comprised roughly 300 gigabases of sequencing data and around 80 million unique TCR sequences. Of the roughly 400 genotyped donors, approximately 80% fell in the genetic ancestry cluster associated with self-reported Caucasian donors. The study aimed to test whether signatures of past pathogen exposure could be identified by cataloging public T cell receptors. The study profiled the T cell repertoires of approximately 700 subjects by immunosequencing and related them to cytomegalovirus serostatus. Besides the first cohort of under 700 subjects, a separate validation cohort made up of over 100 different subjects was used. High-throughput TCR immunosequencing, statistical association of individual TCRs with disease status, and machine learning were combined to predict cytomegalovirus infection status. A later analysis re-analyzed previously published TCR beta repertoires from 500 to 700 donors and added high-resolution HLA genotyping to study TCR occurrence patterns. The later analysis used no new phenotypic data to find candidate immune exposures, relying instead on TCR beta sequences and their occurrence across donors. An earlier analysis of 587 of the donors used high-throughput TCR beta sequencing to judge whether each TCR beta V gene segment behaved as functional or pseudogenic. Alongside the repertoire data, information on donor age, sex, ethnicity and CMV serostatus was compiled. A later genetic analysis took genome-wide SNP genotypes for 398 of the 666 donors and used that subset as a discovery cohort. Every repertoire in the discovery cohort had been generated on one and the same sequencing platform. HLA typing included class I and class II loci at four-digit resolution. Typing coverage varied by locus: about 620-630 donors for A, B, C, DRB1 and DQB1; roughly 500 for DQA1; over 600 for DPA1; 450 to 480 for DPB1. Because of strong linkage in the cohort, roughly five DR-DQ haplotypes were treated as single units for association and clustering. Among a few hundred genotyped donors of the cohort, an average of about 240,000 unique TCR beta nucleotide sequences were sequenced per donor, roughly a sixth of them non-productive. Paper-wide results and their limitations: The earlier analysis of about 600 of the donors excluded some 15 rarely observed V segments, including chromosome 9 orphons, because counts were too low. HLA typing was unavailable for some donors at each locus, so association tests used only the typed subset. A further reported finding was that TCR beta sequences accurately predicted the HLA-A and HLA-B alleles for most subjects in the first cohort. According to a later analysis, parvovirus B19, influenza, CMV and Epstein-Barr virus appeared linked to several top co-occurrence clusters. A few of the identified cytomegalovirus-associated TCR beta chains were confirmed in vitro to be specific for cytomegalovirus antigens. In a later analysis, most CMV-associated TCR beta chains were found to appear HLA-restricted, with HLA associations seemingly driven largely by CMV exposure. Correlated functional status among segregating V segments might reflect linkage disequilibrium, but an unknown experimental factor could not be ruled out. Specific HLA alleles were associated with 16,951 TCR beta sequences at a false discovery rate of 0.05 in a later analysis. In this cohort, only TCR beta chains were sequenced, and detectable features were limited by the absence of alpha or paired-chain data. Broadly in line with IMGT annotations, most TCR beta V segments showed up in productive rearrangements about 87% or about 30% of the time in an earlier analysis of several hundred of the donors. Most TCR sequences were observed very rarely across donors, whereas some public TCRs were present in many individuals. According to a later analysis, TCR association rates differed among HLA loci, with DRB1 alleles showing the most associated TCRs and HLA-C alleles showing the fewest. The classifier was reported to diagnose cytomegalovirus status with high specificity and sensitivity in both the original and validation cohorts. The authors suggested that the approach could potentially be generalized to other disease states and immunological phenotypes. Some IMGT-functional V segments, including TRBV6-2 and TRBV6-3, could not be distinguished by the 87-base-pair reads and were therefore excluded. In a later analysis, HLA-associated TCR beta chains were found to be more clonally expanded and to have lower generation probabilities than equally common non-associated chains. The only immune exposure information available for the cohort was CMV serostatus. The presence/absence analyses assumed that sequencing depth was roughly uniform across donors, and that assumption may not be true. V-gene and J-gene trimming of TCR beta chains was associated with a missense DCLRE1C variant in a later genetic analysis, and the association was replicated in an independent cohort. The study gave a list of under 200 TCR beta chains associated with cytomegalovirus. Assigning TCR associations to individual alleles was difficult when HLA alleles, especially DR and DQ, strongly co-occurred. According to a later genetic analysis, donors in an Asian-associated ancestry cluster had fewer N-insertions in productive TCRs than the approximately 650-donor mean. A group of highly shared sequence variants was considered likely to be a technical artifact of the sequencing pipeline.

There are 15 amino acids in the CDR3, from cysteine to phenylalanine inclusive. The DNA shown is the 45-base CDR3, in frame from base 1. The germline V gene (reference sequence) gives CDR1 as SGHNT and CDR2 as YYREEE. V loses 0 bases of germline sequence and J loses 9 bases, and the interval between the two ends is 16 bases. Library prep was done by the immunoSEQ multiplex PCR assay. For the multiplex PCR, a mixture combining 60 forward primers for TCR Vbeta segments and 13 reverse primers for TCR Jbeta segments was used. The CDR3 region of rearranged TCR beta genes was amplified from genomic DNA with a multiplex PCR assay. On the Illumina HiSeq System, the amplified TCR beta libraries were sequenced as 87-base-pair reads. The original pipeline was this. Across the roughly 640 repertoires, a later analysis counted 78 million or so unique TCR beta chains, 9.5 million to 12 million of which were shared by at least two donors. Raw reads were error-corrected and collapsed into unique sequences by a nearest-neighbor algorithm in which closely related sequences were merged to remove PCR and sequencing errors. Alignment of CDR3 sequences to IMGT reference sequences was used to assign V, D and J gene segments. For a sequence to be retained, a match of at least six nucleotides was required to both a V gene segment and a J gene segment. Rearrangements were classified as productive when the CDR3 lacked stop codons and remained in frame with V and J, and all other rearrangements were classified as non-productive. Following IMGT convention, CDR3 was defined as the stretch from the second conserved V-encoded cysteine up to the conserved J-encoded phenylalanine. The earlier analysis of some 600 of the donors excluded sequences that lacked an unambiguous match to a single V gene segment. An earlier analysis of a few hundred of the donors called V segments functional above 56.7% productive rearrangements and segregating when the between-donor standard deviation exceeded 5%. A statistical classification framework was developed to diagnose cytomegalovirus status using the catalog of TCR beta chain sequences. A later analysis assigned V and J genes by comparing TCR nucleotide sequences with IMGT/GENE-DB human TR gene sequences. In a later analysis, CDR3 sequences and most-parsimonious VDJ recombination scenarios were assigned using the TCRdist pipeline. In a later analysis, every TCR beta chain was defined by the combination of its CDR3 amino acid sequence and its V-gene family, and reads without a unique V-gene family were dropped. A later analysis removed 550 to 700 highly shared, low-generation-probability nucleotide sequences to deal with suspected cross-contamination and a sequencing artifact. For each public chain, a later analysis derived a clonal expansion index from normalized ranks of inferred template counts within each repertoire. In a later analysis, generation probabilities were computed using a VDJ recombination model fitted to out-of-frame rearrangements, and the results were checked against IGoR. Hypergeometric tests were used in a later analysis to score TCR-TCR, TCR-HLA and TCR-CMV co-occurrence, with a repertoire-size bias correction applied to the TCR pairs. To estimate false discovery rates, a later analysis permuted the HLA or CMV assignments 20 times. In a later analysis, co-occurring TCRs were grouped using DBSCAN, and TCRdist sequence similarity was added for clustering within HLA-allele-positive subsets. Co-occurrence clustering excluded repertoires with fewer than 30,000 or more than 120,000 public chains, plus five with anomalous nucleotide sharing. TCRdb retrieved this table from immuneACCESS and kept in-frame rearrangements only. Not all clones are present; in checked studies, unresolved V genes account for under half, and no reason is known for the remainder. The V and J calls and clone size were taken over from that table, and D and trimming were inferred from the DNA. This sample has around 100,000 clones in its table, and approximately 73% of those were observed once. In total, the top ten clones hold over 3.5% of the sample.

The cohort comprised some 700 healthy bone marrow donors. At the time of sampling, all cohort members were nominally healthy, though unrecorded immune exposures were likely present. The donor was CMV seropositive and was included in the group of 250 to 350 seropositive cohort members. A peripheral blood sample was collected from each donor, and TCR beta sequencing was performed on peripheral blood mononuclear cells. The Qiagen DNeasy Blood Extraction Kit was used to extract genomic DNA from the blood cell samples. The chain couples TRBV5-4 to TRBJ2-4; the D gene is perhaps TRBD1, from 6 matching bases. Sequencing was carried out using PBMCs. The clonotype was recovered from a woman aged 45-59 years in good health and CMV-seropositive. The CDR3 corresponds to CASSLDQGMHGIQYF. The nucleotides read TGTGCCAGCAGCTTGGATCAGGGGATGCACGGCATTCAGTACTTC.